This is a list of T cell receptor beta chains from one sample in a study of blood T cell repertoires in COVID-19. The data were produced by immunoSEQ multiplex PCR, yet TCRdb's version contains in-frame clones alone and is incomplete. The sample lists roughly 100,000 clones, more than 80% occurring once. The sequenced material came from peripheral blood. These receptor sequences come from an elderly man with COVID-19, enrolled during active disease. CDR3s include the opening cysteine and the closing phenylalanine or tryptophan. The D gene is left open where the match is weak. The listing skips clone size in some rows; elsewhere it reads once, few, many or a size class.

cdr3_aa cdr3_nt clone_size d_call j_call v_call
CASSFWGAEAFF TGTGCCAGCAGCTTTTGGGGGGCTGAAGCTTTCTTT . . TRBJ1-1 TRBV11-2
CASSYSNSKETQYF TGTGCCAGCAGTTACTCGAACTCAAAAGAGACCCAGTACTTC . . TRBJ2-5 TRBV6-5
CASSILTGADTQYF TGTGCCAGTAGTATCTTAACGGGGGCAGATACGCAGTATTTT . . TRBJ2-3 TRBV19
CASSLGQPNTGELFF TGTGCCAGCAGCCTCGGACAGCCTAACACCGGGGAGCTGTTTTTT . . TRBJ2-2 TRBV11-3
CASKGPSGGTLRYQETQYF TGTGCCAGCAAAGGCCCTAGCGGGGGGACCCTTCGTTACCAAGAGACCCAGTACTTC . TRBD2 TRBJ2-5 TRBV2
CASSQLAGGEETQYF TGCGCCAGCAGCCAACTAGCGGGAGGCGAGGAGACCCAGTACTTC . TRBD2 TRBJ2-5 TRBV4-1
CASRIQGLDGYTF TGTGCCAGTAGGATACAGGGGCTTGATGGCTACACCTTC . TRBD1 TRBJ1-2 TRBV19
CASSAVLGVTQYF TGTGCCAGCAGTGCGGTACTAGGTGTGACCCAGTACTTC . . TRBJ2-5 TRBV2
CASSLVAGTGELFF TGTGCCAGCAGCTTGGTAGCGGGGACCGGGGAGCTGTTTTTT . TRBD2 TRBJ2-2 TRBV5-5
CASSAPGTGGDYGYTF TGTGCCAGTAGTGCCCCCGGGACAGGGGGCGACTATGGCTACACCTTC . TRBD1 TRBJ1-2 TRBV19
CASSWTSGAYEQYF TGTGCCAGCTCATGGACTAGCGGTGCCTACGAGCAGTACTTC . TRBD2 TRBJ2-7 TRBV18
CASSANRGGTQYF TGTGCCAGCAGCGCGAACCGAGGTGGGACCCAGTACTTC once . TRBJ2-5 TRBV9
CAIGEAGNNEQFF TGTGCCATTGGGGAAGCAGGGAACAATGAGCAGTTCTTC . . TRBJ2-1 TRBV10-3
CASSGGTGKNNEQFF TGTGCCAGCAGCGGGGGGACAGGAAAAAACAATGAGCAGTTCTTC . TRBD1 TRBJ2-1 TRBV7-2
CSVTGTGWTGELFF TGCAGCGTCACCGGGACAGGGTGGACCGGGGAGCTGTTTTTT . TRBD1 TRBJ2-2 TRBV29-1
CASSSGMFTEAFF TGTGCCAGCAGCTCGGGGATGTTCACTGAAGCTTTCTTT . . TRBJ1-1 TRBV7-2
CASSRRGTNYGYTF TGCGCCAGCAGCCGGAGAGGGACTAACTATGGCTACACCTTC . . TRBJ1-2 TRBV4-3
CASSVTGGRGAYGYTF TGTGCCAGCAGCGTGACAGGGGGACGTGGGGCCTATGGCTACACCTTC . TRBD1 TRBJ1-2 TRBV9
CASSQESGRVVFF TGCGCCAGCAGCCAAGAATCCGGCAGGGTTGTTTTCTTC . . TRBJ2-1 TRBV4-1
CASSQEATGRITEAFF TGCGCCAGCAGCCAAGAGGCGACGGGAAGGATCACTGAAGCTTTCTTT once . TRBJ1-1 TRBV4-3
CASSLSLGDTEAFF TGTGCCAGCAGCTTAAGTCTCGGGGACACTGAAGCTTTCTTT . . TRBJ1-1 TRBV5-8
CASRPGLAGTETQYF TGTGCCAGCAGACCCGGACTAGCGGGGACGGAGACCCAGTACTTC . TRBD2 TRBJ2-5 TRBV7-8
CASSLRLTVPQETQYF TGTGCCAGCAGCTTGAGACTAACCGTACCACAAGAGACCCAGTACTTC . . TRBJ2-5 TRBV5-6
CASSAGTSGRYEQYF TGTGCCAGCAGCGCCGGGACTAGCGGACGCTACGAGCAGTACTTC . TRBD2 TRBJ2-7 TRBV9
CAWSLGQANTEAFF TGTGCCTGGAGTCTTGGACAGGCGAACACTGAAGCTTTCTTT . TRBD1 TRBJ1-1 TRBV30
CASSLQGYEQFF TGTGCCAGCAGCCTTCAGGGTTATGAGCAGTTCTTC . . TRBJ2-1 TRBV5-4
CSVERTGGGEKLFF TGCAGCGTTGAGAGGACAGGGGGCGGTGAAAAACTGTTTTTT . TRBD1 TRBJ1-4 TRBV29-1
CASSLSRGNTEAFF TGTGCCAGCAGCTTGAGTCGGGGGAACACTGAAGCTTTCTTT . . TRBJ1-1 TRBV11-2
CASSPRRGLETQYF TGTGCCAGCTCACCAAGGCGGGGGCTGGAGACCCAGTACTTC . . TRBJ2-5 TRBV18
CASSPRTSGGTDTQYF TGTGCCAGCTCACCAAGGACTAGCGGGGGCACAGATACGCAGTATTTT few TRBD2 TRBJ2-3 TRBV18
CAISGQAQEPLHF TGTGCCATCAGTGGACAGGCCCAAGAGCCCCTCCACTTT . . TRBJ1-6 TRBV10-3
CASSFEELKKLFF TGTGCCAGCAGTTTTGAGGAGTTGAAAAAACTGTTTTTT . . TRBJ1-4 TRBV28
CASSRRTGSSYEQYF TGTGCCAGCAGCCGGAGAACAGGGAGCTCCTACGAGCAGTACTTC . . TRBJ2-7 TRBV5-8
CASSLSGGASNQPQHF TGTGCCAGCAGTTTATCAGGGGGTGCCAGCAATCAGCCCCAGCATTTT . . TRBJ1-5 TRBV27
CASSVGQGATYEQYF TGTGCCAGCAGCGTAGGACAGGGGGCAACCTACGAGCAGTACTTC once TRBD1 TRBJ2-7 TRBV9
CASGVTSGSGELFF TGCGCCAGCGGGGTGACTAGCGGGTCCGGGGAGCTGTTTTTT . TRBD2 TRBJ2-2 TRBV5-1
CASSLVGASSGANVLTF TGCGCCAGCAGCTTGGTGGGGGCGAGCTCTGGGGCCAACGTCCTGACTTTC . . TRBJ2-6 TRBV5-1